These 17 T cell receptor beta chains were all obtained from the same sample, sequenced in a study of cytomegalovirus exposure and HLA in healthy donors (dated 2017 in TCRdb). The library relied on the immunoSEQ multiplex PCR assay. For the multiplex PCR, a mixture combining 60 forward primers for TCR Vbeta segments and 13 reverse primers for TCR Jbeta segments was used. TCRdb took this table from immuneACCESS and kept in-frame rearrangements with V and J called. Such tables lack part of the clones; where checked against another copy, unresolved V genes explain under half of the gap, and the rest is unexplained. The sample profile shows around 200,000 clones; 75% to 85% of them were found once. The ten top clones hold under 0.75% of the sample. Input material: PBMCs. These receptor sequences come from a boy aged 5 to 17 in good health and CMV-seronegative.

CDR3 nucleotide sequence: TGTGCCAGCAGCTCTCCCCTAGCGGGAGCCCACGAGCAGTACTTC. It encodes CASSSPLAGAHEQYF. The chain recombines TRBV5-4 with TRBJ2-7; 10 bases line up with TRBD2. The trim removed 3 bases at V and 5 bases at J, leaving 8 bases unmatched. Germline V CDR1 and CDR2: SGHNT, YYREEE (reference sequence). The CDR3 runs 15 residues.

The gene calls are TRBV6-5 and TRBJ2-4, with 7 bases aligning to TRBD1. Trimming cost V 6 bases and J 7 bases; bases outside gene matches: 12. Germline lookup yields CDR1 MNHEY and CDR2 SVGAGI. The CDR3 has 15 amino acids. CDR3 region: CASSPYGSRGNIQYF. The CDR3 DNA is TGTGCCAGCAGCCCCTACGGCAGCAGGGGGAACATTCAGTACTTC.

The CDR3 DNA sequence: TGTGCCTGGAACCGAGAACCGGGGATGAACACTGAAGCTTTCTTT. Translation: CAWNREPGMNTEAFF. V gene TRBV30 combines with J gene TRBJ1-1, with D unresolved. Trimming shortened V by 4 bases and J by 0 bases, and 15 bases separated the two germline ends. CDR3 length equals 15 residues. Germline-derived CDR1 and CDR2 are GTSNPN and SVGIG (reference sequence).

The chain couples TRBV19 to TRBJ2-2; D not certain. From germline, CDR1 is LNHDA and CDR2 SQIVND (reference sequence). The germline V and J ends were trimmed by 3 bases and 6 bases, with 8 bases remaining between them. The CDR3 consists of 13 residues. CDR3 sequence reads: CASSIFGPGELFF. The CDR3 nucleotides read TGTGCCAGTAGTATTTTCGGTCCCGGGGAGCTGTTTTTT.

The V and J genes are TRBV7-2 and TRBJ1-1; 8 positions match TRBD1. Germline-derived CDR1 and CDR2 are SGHTA and FQGNSA. V was clipped by 8 bases and J by 1 base; unmatched bases: 6. The CDR3 length is 14 residues. CDR3 sequence: CASRRGQGNTEAFF. DNA for the CDR3: TGTGCCAGCCGCAGGGGGCAGGGGAACACTGAAGCTTTCTTT.

The chain uses TRBV13 and TRBJ1-1; TRBD1 agrees at 7 bases. V lost 5 bases, J lost 3 bases, and 9 bases stayed unmatched. Germline values: CDR1 PRHDT, CDR2 FYEKMQ (reference sequence). The CDR3 extends over 15 amino acids. The CDR3 nucleotides read TGTGCCAGCAGCCCGATGGACAGGAGGGACACTGAAGCTTTCTTT. Its protein product is CASSPMDRRDTEAFF.

This clone has just one count. The CDR3 region has the DNA TGCAGCGTTGGCTACAGGGACGGACAGCCCCAGCATTTT. Translation gives CSVGYRDGQPQHF. The rearrangement uses TRBV29-1 and TRBJ1-5, with a weak D call TRBD1 (6 bases). Germline CDR1 SQVTM, CDR2 ANQGSEA. The ends were cut back, 4 bases at V and 7 bases at J, with 14 bases in the middle. The CDR3 is 13 residues long.

V and J are TRBV7-2 and TRBJ1-6, with 10 bases identical to TRBD1. The CDR3 contains 15 residues. The junction had 5 bases not matched to a gene; V was cut back by 4 bases and J by 8 bases. CDR1 SGHTA and CDR2 FQGNSA come from the germline V gene. The CDR3 reads CASSSGQGGDSPLHF. CDR3 DNA sequence: TGTGCCAGCAGCTCAGGACAGGGGGGGGATTCACCCCTCCACTTT.

In its sample, this clone was seen once. The chain uses TRBV5-1 and TRBJ2-3; D perhaps matches TRBD1 (6 bases). Trimming cost V 0 bases and J 2 bases, with 7 bases left between them. CDR1 SGHRS and CDR2 YFSETQ come from the germline V gene. This CDR3 contains 14 residues. The CDR3: CASSLAGVTDTQYF. For the CDR3, the DNA is TGCGCCAGCAGCTTGGCAGGGGTCACAGATACGCAGTATTTT.

The rearrangement links TRBV5-8 to TRBJ2-2, with 8 bases aligning to TRBD2. With 4 bases clipped from V and 5 bases from J, the junction kept 4 bases outside the gene matches. The length of the CDR3 is 14 residues. Germline V CDR1 and CDR2: SGHTS, YDEGEE. The CDR3 sequence: CASSRGGPTGELFF. In DNA form, the CDR3 reads TGTGCCAGCAGCCGGGGGGGGCCAACCGGGGAGCTGTTTTTT.

V gene TRBV9 combines with J gene TRBJ2-3, with TRBD2 matching 12 bases. V lost 3 bases and J lost 2; bases outside the gene matches: 4. Germline CDR1 and CDR2: SGDLS and YYNGEE. The CDR3 length is 16 residues. CDR3 DNA: TGTGCCAGCAGCGGAGGACTAGCGGGGTACACAGATACGCAGTATTTT. Protein product: CASSGGLAGYTDTQYF.

The V and J genes are TRBV7-6 and TRBJ1-3, with D possibly being TRBD1 (5 bases). This CDR3 is 15 amino acids long. Trimming shortened V by 0 bases and J by 4 bases, and 10 bases separated the two germline ends. CDR1 is SGHVS, CDR2 FNYEAQ, per germline. The CDR3 protein is CASSLAAGLGNTIYF. CDR3 coding DNA: TGTGCCAGCAGCTTAGCCGCAGGGTTGGGAAACACCATATATTTT.

V is TRBV27 and J is TRBJ1-1, with TRBD1 matching 8 bases. Per germline, CDR1 MNHEY and CDR2 SMNVEV (reference sequence). The CDR3 totals 14 residues. V shed 8 bases and J 1 base; nucleotides not matched to a gene: 6. CDR3 sequence: CASCTGGPNTEAFF. The CDR3, as DNA: TGTGCCAGCTGCACAGGGGGGCCGAACACTGAAGCTTTCTTT.

This clone was counted once. This chain links TRBV25-1 with TRBJ1-2; 7 bases are a match to TRBD1. Unmatched junction bases numbered 0, after V lost 4 bases and J lost 4 bases. The V gene's germline CDR1 is MGHDK and CDR2 SYGVNS. CDR3 size: 12 residues. The CDR3: CASSGDSYGYTF. Written as DNA, the CDR3 is TGTGCCAGCAGTGGGGACAGCTATGGCTACACCTTC.

This clone came up a few times. The genes are TRBV6-6 and TRBJ2-7; D unclear. This CDR3 spans 14 amino acids. The V end lost 0 bases, the J end lost 0 bases, and 6 bases lay between the germline ends. Germline V CDR1 and CDR2: MNHNY, SVGAGI (reference sequence). CDR3: CASSYSDFSYEQYF. The CDR3 DNA reads as TGTGCCAGCAGTTACTCCGACTTCTCCTACGAGCAGTACTTC.

This clone has only one observation. CDR3 nucleotide sequence: TGTGCCTGGACCAGACAGTGGGGTTATGGCTACACCTTC. Translation: CAWTRQWGYGYTF. The J gene is TRBJ1-2, the V gene TRBV30; a possible D gene is TRBD1 (5 bases). Looked up from germline, CDR1 is GTSNPN and CDR2 is SVGIG (reference sequence). The CDR3 runs to 13 residues. Trimming pared 4 bases from V and 5 bases from J, leaving 14 bases between.

The chain joins TRBV11-3 to TRBJ1-1; possibly TRBD1 for D (5 bases). The CDR3 is made up of 14 amino acids. CDR1 is SGHNT, CDR2 YENEEA, per germline. V shed 1 base and J shed 2 bases, with 8 bases lying between them. CDR3 sequence reads: CASSLVQGNTEAFF. The CDR3 nucleotides are TGTGCCAGCAGCTTAGTTCAGGGTAACACTGAAGCTTTCTTT.